Presented here are 30 T cell receptor beta chains from one specimen sequenced in a study of neurological immune-mediated disorders (dated by TCRdb to between 2019 and 2020). Libraries came from 5' RACE. TCRdb records Illumina HiSeq 2500 as the sequencer. Clones were called with MiXCR by TCRdb after fastp trimmed the public reads at Q25, and only in-frame beta chains were retained. Identical CDR3 protein sequences are pooled into one entry, listed with their most common genes and DNA. A total of roughly 20,000 distinct CDR3 sequences appear in this sample, around 15% of them only once. The ten top clones hold 7.8% of the sample. Sequences were obtained from CD4+ T cells from blood. The receptors were gathered from a woman aged 55-70 years with HTLV-1-associated myelopathy (HAM/TSP).

The sample holds a few counts of this clonotype. The rearrangement uses TRBV7-3 and TRBJ1-1, with 7 bases lining up with TRBD1. Germline CDR1 is SGHTA and CDR2 is FQGTGA. The CDR3 is 13 residues long. Germline trimming cut 5 bases from V and 1 base from J; bases unmatched to any gene: 1. Here the CDR3 reads CASSPGGNTEAFF. CDR3 nucleotide sequence: TGTGCCAGCAGCCCAGGGGGGAACACTGAAGCTTTCTTT.

In this sample, this clonotype turned up many times. The chain couples TRBV7-8 to TRBJ2-2; the match to TRBD2 covers 13 bases. The CDR3 sequence is 16 residues long. Germline V CDR1 and CDR2: SGHVS, FQNEAQ. V lost 5 bases to trimming and J lost 6 bases; unmatched junction nucleotides: 6. CDR3 bases: TGTGCCAGCAGCCCTACTAGCGGGGGGGCCGCCGGGGAGCTGTTTTTT. It specifies CASSPTSGGAAGELFF.

This clonotype was observed many times. V and J are TRBV5-6 and TRBJ2-1, with D possibly matching TRBD1 (5 bases). The ends were cut back, 0 bases at V and 14 bases at J, with 12 bases in the middle. This CDR3 contains 12 residues. Per the germline V gene, CDR1 is SGHDT and CDR2 is YYEEEE. CDR3 in amino acids: CASSLGGHREFF. CDR3 coding DNA: TGTGCCAGCAGCTTGGGTGGACACCGGGAGTTCTTC.

This CDR3 is CASSLTWTGAPNTGELFF. The CDR3 DNA reads as TGTGCCAGCAGCCTGACCTGGACAGGGGCCCCGAACACCGGGGAGCTGTTTTTT. This chain uses TRBV4-2 with TRBJ2-2, with 9 bases aligning to TRBD1. CDR3 length: 18 amino acids. The J segment lost 0 bases and the V segment lost 4 bases, leaving 9 bases of the junction unmatched. Germline V gives CDR1 LGHNA, CDR2 YNFKEQ.

This clonotype occurred many times. V and J are TRBV6-6 and TRBJ1-2, with a tentative D call TRBD1 (6 bases). The CDR3 sequence is 13 residues long. Germline V gene sequence: CDR1 MNHNY, CDR2 SVGAGI (reference sequence). V lost 7 bases, J lost 2 bases, and 11 bases lay in between. In nucleotides, the CDR3 is TGTGCCAGCACCCTCGGGGGCAACTATGGCTACACCTTC. This translates into CASTLGGNYGYTF.

This clonotype was counted many times. This chain connects TRBV6-1 to TRBJ2-3; the D is unclear. Trimming removed 7 bases at V and 0 bases at J, with 17 bases between. Germline values: CDR1 MNHNS, CDR2 SASEGT. This CDR3 has 16 residues. The CDR3 DNA is TGTGCCAGCAATCTCAACCCGACTTTCAGCACAGATACGCAGTATTTT. This sequence encodes CASNLNPTFSTDTQYF.

Comments on this clonotype: Germline is not matched at one junction end, which may reflect a read error. The J gene is TRBJ2-5, the V gene TRBV20-1; tentatively, D is TRBD2 (6 bases). The germline CDR1 and CDR2 sequences are DFQATT and SNEGSKA (reference sequence). This CDR3 is built from 14 residues. CDR3 residues: CSARVLWGGETQYF. The CDR3 bases are TGCAGTGCTAGAGTTCTATGGGGCGGGGAGACACAGTACTTC.

This clonotype was observed at least ten times. V and J are TRBV5-1 and TRBJ2-7; D remains unclear. V lost 0 bases and J lost 0, with 4 bases in between. The germline gives CDR1 SGHRS, CDR2 YFSETQ. The CDR3 covers 13 residues. The CDR3 DNA follows: TGCGCCAGCAGCTTGGACCACTCCTACGAGCAGTACTTC. Translation gives CASSLDHSYEQYF.

The table lists this clonotype with a count of one. A clone one base away is much larger, so this may be a read error. The V call is TRBV25-1, the J call TRBJ2-7, with 7 bases lining up with TRBD1. Trimming at V came to 10 bases and at J to 2 bases, leaving 14 bases not matched to a gene. Germline CDR1 is MGHDK and CDR2 is SYGVNS. CDR3 size: 15 residues. DNA of the CDR3: TGTGCCACCCTTGGAAGACAGGGACCTACCTACGAGCAGTACTTC. It is translated as CATLGRQGPTYEQYF.

This clonotype was seen at least ten times. The chain has TRBV7-9 and TRBJ2-2; D remains ambiguous. V was pared by 0 bases and J by 8 bases, with 10 bases between. Germline V gene data show CDR1 as SEHNR and CDR2 as FQNEAQ (reference sequence). The CDR3 runs to 14 residues. CDR3 sequence reads: CASSLAALPGELFF. The CDR3 DNA reads as TGTGCCAGCAGCTTAGCTGCGCTTCCTGGGGAGCTGTTTTTT.

This clonotype was counted many times. V gene TRBV7-9 combines with J gene TRBJ2-7, with 8 bases that match TRBD1. Germline CDR1 and CDR2: SEHNR and FQNEAQ (reference sequence). After removal of 3 bases from V and 2 bases from J, the junction contained 6 bases not matched to a gene. This CDR3 spans 15 amino acids. CDR3 sequence: CASSLTGVGTYEQYF. In nucleotides, the CDR3 is TGTGCCAGCAGCTTGACAGGGGTGGGGACCTACGAGCAGTACTTC.

This clonotype is labeled medium-sized. The rearrangement links TRBV24-1 to TRBJ2-1; 9 bases are shared with TRBD1. From germline, CDR1 is KGHDR and CDR2 SFDVKD. After removal of 3 bases from V and 2 bases from J, the junction contained 4 bases not matched to a gene. This CDR3 region has 16 residues. The CDR3 protein is CATSDPGQGAYNEQFF. The CDR3 DNA follows: TGTGCCACCAGTGATCCGGGACAGGGAGCCTACAATGAGCAGTTCTTC.

This clonotype was recorded at least ten times. The chain recombines TRBV4-2 with TRBJ2-2; no reliable D call. This CDR3 region has 16 residues. Trimming left V 3 bases short and J 0 bases short, with 11 bases between. Germline assignment: CDR1 LGHNA and CDR2 YNFKEQ. In DNA form, the CDR3 reads TGTGCCAGCAGCCAGAACTTGGCAGCGAACACCGGGGAGCTGTTTTTT. Protein sequence: CASSQNLAANTGELFF.

This clonotype is medium-sized in the sample. The genes are TRBV20-1 and TRBJ2-5; perhaps TRBD1 as D (5 bases). Per the germline V gene, CDR1 is DFQATT and CDR2 is SNEGSKA (reference sequence). Trimming shortened V by 0 bases and J by 5 bases, and 10 bases separated the two germline ends. The CDR3 is made up of 13 amino acids. The CDR3, as DNA: TGCAGTGCTAGAGATGCAGGGTTGGAGACCCAGTACTTC. Its protein is CSARDAGLETQYF.

As concerns this clonotype: A much larger clone is a single base away; this may be a read error. This rearrangement joins TRBV25-1 to TRBJ1-5; TRBD1 matches at 9 bases. After removal of 6 bases from V and 8 bases from J, the junction contained 5 bases not matched to a gene. The CDR3 runs 13 residues. Germline CDR1 is MGHDK and CDR2 is SYGVNS. CDR3 region: CASRGQGNKPQHF. CDR3 DNA: TGTGCCAGCAGGGGACAGGGAAATAAGCCCCAGCATTTT.

By share, this clonotype ranks as medium-sized. The chain employs TRBV16 and TRBJ1-3; D is unclear. V lost 4 bases and J 4 bases, leaving 8 bases between the germline ends. This CDR3 is built from 13 residues. The V gene's germline CDR1 is KGHSY and CDR2 FQNENV. DNA for the CDR3: TGTGCCAGCAGCCCTACCAGGGGAAACACCATATATTTT. This codes for CASSPTRGNTIYF.

This clonotype appeared many times. The V gene is TRBV5-1, the J gene TRBJ2-7; D call uncertain. The length of the CDR3 is 13 residues. Trimming pared 0 bases from V and 3 bases from J, leaving 7 bases between. Germline V gene lookup returns CDR1 SGHRS and CDR2 YFSETQ. CDR3 region: CASSLVGDYEQYF. The CDR3 region has the DNA TGCGCCAGCAGCTTGGTAGGCGACTACGAGCAGTACTTC.

This clonotype was picked up many times. The V and J genes are TRBV7-2 and TRBJ2-7; 8 bases agree with TRBD1. The ends lost 5 bases at V and 6 bases at J; junction bases unmatched: 12. The CDR3 consists of 15 residues. Germline CDR1 and CDR2: SGHTA and FQGNSA. CDR3 nucleotide sequence: TGTGCCAGCAGCAAACAAACAGGGGGATTTGGCGAGCAGTACTTC. It translates to CASSKQTGGFGEQYF.

This clonotype was observed many times. The rearrangement joins TRBV6-2 or TRBV6-3 to TRBJ2-7; 7 bases are a match to TRBD1. Trimming cost V 4 bases and J 7 bases; bases outside gene matches: 4. The CDR3 loop spans 12 amino acids. Germline CDR1 is MNHEY and CDR2 is SVGEGT. In DNA, the CDR3 is TGTGCCAGCAGTTCGCAGGGGGATGAGCAGTACTTC. Translated: CASSSQGDEQYF.

This clonotype showed up many times. The rearrangement joins TRBV27 to TRBJ1-6; D perhaps matches TRBD1 (5 bases). Germline V gives CDR1 MNHEY, CDR2 SMNVEV (reference sequence). The CDR3 spans 14 residues. V lost 6 bases to trimming and J lost 8 bases, with 14 bases between them. The CDR3 DNA follows: TGTGCCAGCAGGTCCGGGGGGATCGATTCACCCCTCCACTTT. Its protein is CASRSGGIDSPLHF.

The sample holds many counts of this clonotype. CDR3 nucleotides: TGCAGCGTTGGGGCCCGTCACAATGAGCAGTTCTTC. Residues: CSVGARHNEQFF. J is TRBJ2-1 and V is TRBV29-1; D unresolved. This CDR3 has 12 amino acids. V lost 4 bases and J lost 5, with 9 bases in between. CDR1 SQVTM and CDR2 ANQGSEA come from the germline V gene.

This clonotype was observed many times. This chain joins TRBV5-5 and TRBJ2-2; D ambiguous. With 1 base removed from V and 0 bases from J, the gap between germline ends came to 7 bases. CDR3 length: 15 residues. Germline CDR1 SGHKS, CDR2 YYEKEE (reference sequence). The CDR3 nucleotides are TGTGCCAGCAGCTTGCTACAGACGAACACCGGGGAGCTGTTTTTT. Translating gives CASSLLQTNTGELFF.

In this sample, this clonotype turned up many times. The chain couples TRBV5-1 to TRBJ2-2; 7 bases match TRBD2. Germline CDR1 and CDR2: SGHRS and YFSETQ. The CDR3 sequence is 14 residues long. The V and J ends lost 5 bases and 5 bases, in that order; junction bases with no gene match: 6. The chain's CDR3 is CASRGRGETGELFF. CDR3 in DNA: TGCGCCAGCAGAGGGAGGGGTGAGACCGGGGAGCTGTTTTTT.

This clonotype was recorded at least ten times. The chain couples TRBV4-1 to TRBJ2-7, with TRBD2 identical over 14 bases. The CDR3 sequence is 16 residues long. Germline assignment: CDR1 MGHRA and CDR2 YSYEKL. V lost 4 bases, J lost 5 bases, and 7 bases stayed unmatched. CDR3 region: CASSLTEGLAGDEQYF. Here the CDR3 DNA reads TGCGCCAGCAGCCTTACCGAGGGACTAGCGGGGGACGAGCAGTACTTC.

This clonotype was seen ten or more times. The chain uses TRBV11-2 and TRBJ2-1; D gene unclear. Germline V gives CDR1 SGHAT, CDR2 FQNNGV. The V end was cut by 4 bases, the J end by 0 bases, with 10 bases between. This CDR3 has 15 amino acids. The CDR3 bases are TGTGCCAGCAGCTCAAGTCTGAGCTCCTACAATGAGCAGTTCTTC. Its translation is CASSSSLSSYNEQFF.

This clonotype appeared many times. The genes are TRBV20-1 and TRBJ2-3; 8 bases match TRBD2. The germline CDR1 and CDR2 sequences are DFQATT and SNEGSKA (reference sequence). The CDR3 has 15 amino acids. Unmatched junction bases numbered 9, after V lost 5 bases and J lost 2 bases. The CDR3 region is CSAPPPGGPTDTQYF. The CDR3 region has the DNA TGCAGTGCTCCTCCCCCGGGGGGGCCCACAGATACGCAGTATTTT.

In its sample, this clonotype was seen many times. The J gene is TRBJ1-1, the V gene TRBV5-1; D perhaps matches TRBD1 (5 bases). The germline V gene encodes CDR1 SGHRS and CDR2 YFSETQ. With 4 bases removed from V and 4 bases from J, the gap between germline ends came to 17 bases. The CDR3 consists of 15 residues. The CDR3 spells CASSLDGGGPTEAFF. The CDR3 DNA is TGCGCCAGCAGCCTCGACGGGGGGGGACCCACTGAAGCTTTCTTT.

This clonotype has a count of ten or more. The chain combines TRBV20-1 with TRBJ2-7; 10 positions agree with TRBD2. The V segment lost 2 bases and the J segment 4 bases; nucleotides outside the gene matches: 2. Germline V gene sequence: CDR1 DFQATT, CDR2 SNEGSKA (reference sequence). This CDR3 contains 13 residues. The chain's CDR3 is CSARRAGGYEQYF. CDR3 sequence (DNA): TGCAGTGCTAGACGAGCGGGAGGGTACGAGCAGTACTTC.

This clonotype has a count of ten or more. The chain combines TRBV10-3 with TRBJ2-1; D perhaps matches TRBD2 (7 bases). Trimming took 6 bases from V and 8 from J, leaving 23 bases between them. The CDR3 is 16 amino acids. Germline CDR1 and CDR2: ENHRY and SYGVKD. The CDR3 is CAIRGGRDGGSDEQFF. The CDR3 DNA is TGTGCCATCAGGGGGGGGCGGGATGGCGGTAGCGATGAGCAGTTCTTC.

A word on this clonotype: One junction end does not reproduce the germline sequence, and a read error may be involved. The chain carries TRBV24-1 and TRBJ1-2; maybe TRBD1 (6 bases). This CDR3 has 12 amino acids. CDR1 and CDR2 (germline): KGHDR, SFDVKD. The CDR3 loop is CAPSGDIYSYTF. Here the CDR3 DNA reads TGTGCCCCATCGGGGGACATCTATAGCTACACCTTC.